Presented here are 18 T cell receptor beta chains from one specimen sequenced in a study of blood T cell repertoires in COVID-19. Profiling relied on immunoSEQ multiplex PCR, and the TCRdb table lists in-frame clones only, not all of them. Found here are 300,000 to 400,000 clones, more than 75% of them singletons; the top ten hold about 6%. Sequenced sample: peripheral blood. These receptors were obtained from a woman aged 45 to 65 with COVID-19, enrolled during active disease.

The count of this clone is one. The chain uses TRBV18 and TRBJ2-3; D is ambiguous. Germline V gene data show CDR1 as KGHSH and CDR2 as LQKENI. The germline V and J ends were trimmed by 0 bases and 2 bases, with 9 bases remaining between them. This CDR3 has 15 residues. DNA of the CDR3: TGTGCCAGCTCACCACCCTCAGGCTACACAGATACGCAGTATTTT. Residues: CASSPPSGYTDTQYF.

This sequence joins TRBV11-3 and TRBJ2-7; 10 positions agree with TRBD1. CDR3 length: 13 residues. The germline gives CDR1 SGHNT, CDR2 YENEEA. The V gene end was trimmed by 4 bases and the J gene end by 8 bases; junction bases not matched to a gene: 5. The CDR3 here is CASSSTGQGKQYF. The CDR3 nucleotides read TGTGCCAGCAGCTCGACGGGACAGGGGAAGCAGTACTTC. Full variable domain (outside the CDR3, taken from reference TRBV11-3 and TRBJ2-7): EAGVVQSPRYKIIEKKQPVAFWCNPISGHNTLYWYLQNLGQGPELLIRYENEEAVDDSQLPKDRFSAERLKGVDSTLKIQPAELGDSAVYLCASSSTGQGKQYFGPGTRLTVT.

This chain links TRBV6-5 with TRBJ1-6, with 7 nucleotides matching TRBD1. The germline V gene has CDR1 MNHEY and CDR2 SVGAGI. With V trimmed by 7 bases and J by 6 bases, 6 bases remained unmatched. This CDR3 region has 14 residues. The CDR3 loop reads CASKPGQRNSPLHF. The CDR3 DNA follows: TGTGCCAGCAAACCGGGACAGCGTAATTCACCCCTCCACTTT.

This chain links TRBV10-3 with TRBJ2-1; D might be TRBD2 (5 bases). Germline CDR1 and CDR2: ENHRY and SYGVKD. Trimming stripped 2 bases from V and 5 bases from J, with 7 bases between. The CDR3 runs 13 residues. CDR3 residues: CAISERGDNEQFF. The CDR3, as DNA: TGTGCCATCAGTGAGCGGGGAGACAATGAGCAGTTCTTC.

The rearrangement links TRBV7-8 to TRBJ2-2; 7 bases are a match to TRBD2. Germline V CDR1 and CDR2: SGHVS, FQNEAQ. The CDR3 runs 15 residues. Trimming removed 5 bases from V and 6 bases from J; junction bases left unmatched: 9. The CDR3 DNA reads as TGTGCCAGCAGCCCGGTGTGGGAGGGGTCCGGGGAGCTGTTTTTT. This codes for CASSPVWEGSGELFF.

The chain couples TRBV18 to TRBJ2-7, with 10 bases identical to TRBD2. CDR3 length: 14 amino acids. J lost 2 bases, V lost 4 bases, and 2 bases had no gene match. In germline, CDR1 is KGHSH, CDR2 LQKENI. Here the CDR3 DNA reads TGTGCCAGCTCACGACTAGCGGGTCCCTACGAGCAGTACTTC. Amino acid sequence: CASSRLAGPYEQYF.

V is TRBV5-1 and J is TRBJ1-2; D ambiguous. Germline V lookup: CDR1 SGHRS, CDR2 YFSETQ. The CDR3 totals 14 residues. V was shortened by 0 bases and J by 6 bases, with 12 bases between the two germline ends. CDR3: CASSLALRDDGYTF. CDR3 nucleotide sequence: TGCGCCAGCAGCTTGGCCCTGCGGGATGATGGCTACACCTTC.

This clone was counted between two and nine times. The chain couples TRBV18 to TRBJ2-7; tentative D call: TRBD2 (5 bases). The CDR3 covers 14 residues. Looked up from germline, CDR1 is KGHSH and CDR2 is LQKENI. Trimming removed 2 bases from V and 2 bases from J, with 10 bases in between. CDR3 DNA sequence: TGTGCCAGCTCACCAGGACTTTCAACCTACGAGCAGTACTTC. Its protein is CASSPGLSTYEQYF.

In nucleotides, the CDR3 is TGTGCCAGCAGCGCTTTTTCTCTATTAAGTGGAAACACCATATATTTT. It codes for CASSAFSLLSGNTIYF. V usage is TRBV9 and J usage is TRBJ1-3; D ambiguous. Germline V gene data show CDR1 as SGDLS and CDR2 as YYNGEE. V shed 3 bases and J shed 3 bases, with 16 bases lying between them. The CDR3 runs 16 residues.

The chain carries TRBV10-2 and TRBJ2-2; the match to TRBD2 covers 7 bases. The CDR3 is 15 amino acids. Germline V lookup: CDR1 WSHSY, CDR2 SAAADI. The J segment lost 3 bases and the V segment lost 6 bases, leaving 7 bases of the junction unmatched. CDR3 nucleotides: TGCGCCAGCAGAACACGGGAGGCCCACACCGGGGAGCTGTTTTTT. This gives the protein CASRTREAHTGELFF.

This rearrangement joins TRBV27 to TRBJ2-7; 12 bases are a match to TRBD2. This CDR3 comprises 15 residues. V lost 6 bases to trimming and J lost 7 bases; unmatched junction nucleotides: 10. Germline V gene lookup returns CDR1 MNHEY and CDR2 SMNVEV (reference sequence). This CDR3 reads CASRLLAGGPREQYF. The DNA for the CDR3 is TGTGCCAGCAGGCTCCTAGCGGGAGGGCCGCGGGAGCAGTACTTC.

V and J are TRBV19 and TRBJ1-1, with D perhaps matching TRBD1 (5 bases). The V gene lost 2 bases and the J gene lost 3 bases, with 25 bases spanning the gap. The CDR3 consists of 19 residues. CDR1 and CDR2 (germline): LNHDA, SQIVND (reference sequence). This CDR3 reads CASSIKFRGQGRRDTEAFF. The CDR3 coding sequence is TGTGCCAGTAGTATAAAATTTAGGGGCCAGGGTAGAAGGGACACTGAAGCTTTCTTT. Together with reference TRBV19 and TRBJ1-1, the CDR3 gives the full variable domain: DGGITQSPKYLFRKEGQNVTLSCEQNLNHDAMYWYRQDPGQGLRLIYYSQIVNDFQKGDIAEGYSVSREKKESFPLTVTSAQKNPTAFYLCASSIKFRGQGRRDTEAFFGQGTRLTVV.

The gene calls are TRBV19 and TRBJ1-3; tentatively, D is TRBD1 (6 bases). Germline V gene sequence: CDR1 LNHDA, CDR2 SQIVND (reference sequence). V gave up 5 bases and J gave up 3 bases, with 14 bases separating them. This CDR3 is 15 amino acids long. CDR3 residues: CASSLQGEYGNTIYF. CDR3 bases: TGTGCCAGTAGTCTACAGGGAGAGTATGGAAACACCATATATTTT.

The CDR3 DNA sequence: TGCGCCAGCAGCTTCCGGGAGGGCCACAATGAGCAGTTCTTC. Protein sequence: CASSFREGHNEQFF. The rearrangement joins TRBV5-1 to TRBJ2-1; TRBD2 agrees at 8 bases. J gave up 5 bases and V 2 bases, and 3 bases lay outside the gene matches. CDR1 SGHRS and CDR2 YFSETQ come from the germline V gene. The CDR3 totals 14 residues. The whole variable domain, filled in from reference TRBV5-1 and TRBJ2-1, reads KAGVTQTPRYLIKTRGQQVTLSCSPISGHRSVSWYQQTPGQGLQFLFEYFSETQRNKGNFPGRFSGRQFSNSRSEMNVSTLELGDSALYLCASSFREGHNEQFFGPGTRLTVL.

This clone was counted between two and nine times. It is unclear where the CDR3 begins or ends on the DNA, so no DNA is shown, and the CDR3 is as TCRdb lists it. The CDR3 protein is CASSLFLLQPQHF. The genes are TRBV12-3 or TRBV12-4 and TRBJ1-5. The CDR3 totals 13 residues, both ends included.

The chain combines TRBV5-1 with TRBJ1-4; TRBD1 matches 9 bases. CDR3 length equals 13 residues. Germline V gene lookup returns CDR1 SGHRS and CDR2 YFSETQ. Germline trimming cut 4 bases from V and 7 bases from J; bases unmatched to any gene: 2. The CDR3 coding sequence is TGCGCCAGCAGCGCACAGGGGGCTGAAAAACTGTTTTTT. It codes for CASSAQGAEKLFF.

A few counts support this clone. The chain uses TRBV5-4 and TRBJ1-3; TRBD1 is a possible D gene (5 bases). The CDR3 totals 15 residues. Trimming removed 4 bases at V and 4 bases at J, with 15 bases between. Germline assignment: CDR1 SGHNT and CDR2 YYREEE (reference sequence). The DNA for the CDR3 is TGTGCCAGCAGCGCCTTTCAGGGTTTCGGAAACACCATATATTTT. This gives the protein CASSAFQGFGNTIYF.

Here the CDR3 DNA reads TGTGCCAGTAGTATCCGGTCAGGAAGCTACAATGAGCAGTTCTTC. Amino acids: CASSIRSGSYNEQFF. The rearrangement uses TRBV19 and TRBJ2-1; unclear D gene. This CDR3 spans 15 amino acids. The germline V gene encodes CDR1 LNHDA and CDR2 SQIVND (reference sequence). With 3 bases removed from V and 3 bases from J, the gap between germline ends came to 12 bases. The full variable domain, completed using reference TRBV19 and TRBJ2-1, is DGGITQSPKYLFRKEGQNVTLSCEQNLNHDAMYWYRQDPGQGLRLIYYSQIVNDFQKGDIAEGYSVSREKKESFPLTVTSAQKNPTAFYLCASSIRSGSYNEQFFGPGTRLTVL.